This T cell receptor beta chain was captured by sequencing in a study of vaccination effects on CD4 cells after COVID-19. Study-wide background: Expansion of antigen-specific CD4+ T cells with viral peptide pools was carried out by the ViraFEST assay before sequencing.

Details on this clone: Antigen unknown.

Here immunoSEQ multiplex PCR was the method, and the copy in TCRdb shows in-frame clones only, minus some. The sample has about 25,000 clones, nearly 75% seen once. There are 12 residues in the CDR3. Germline CDR1 reads MNHEY; CDR2 reads SMNVEV (reference sequence). Trimming stripped 6 bases from V and 3 bases from J, with 9 bases between. Study-level findings and limits: Marked clonal contraction of both clone types appeared late after vaccination.

Having been cultured for roughly 10 days, the cells underwent CD4+ T cell isolation. Vaccine recipients lacked prior SARS-CoV-2 infection and had negative nucleocapsid antibodies. Each culture had half its medium swapped for IL-2 medium on days 3 and 7. This TCR was recovered from a human donor who received a COVID-19 vaccine. Here the sequenced sample was CD4+ T cells from PBMCs cultured without peptide, taken before COVID-19 vaccination. The genes are TRBV27 and TRBJ2-7; tentatively, D is TRBD2 (5 bases). As DNA, the CDR3 is TGTGCCAGCAGCTCTCGGGGCTACGAGCAGTACTTC. It encodes CASSSRGYEQYF.